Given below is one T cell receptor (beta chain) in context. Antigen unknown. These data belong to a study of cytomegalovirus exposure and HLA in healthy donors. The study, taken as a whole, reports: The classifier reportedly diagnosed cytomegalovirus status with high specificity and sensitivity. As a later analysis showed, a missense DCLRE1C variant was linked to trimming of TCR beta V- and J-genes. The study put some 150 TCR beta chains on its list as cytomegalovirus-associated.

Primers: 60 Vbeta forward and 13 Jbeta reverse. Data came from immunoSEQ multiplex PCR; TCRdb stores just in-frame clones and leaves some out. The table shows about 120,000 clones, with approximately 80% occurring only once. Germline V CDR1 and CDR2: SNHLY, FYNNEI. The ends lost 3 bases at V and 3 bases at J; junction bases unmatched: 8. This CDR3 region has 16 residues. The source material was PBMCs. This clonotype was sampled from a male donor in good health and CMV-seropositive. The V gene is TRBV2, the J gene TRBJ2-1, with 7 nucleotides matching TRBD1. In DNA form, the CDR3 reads TGTGCCAGCAGTGATGGTTGGGCAGGGGGCTACAATGAGCAGTTCTTC. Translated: CASSDGWAGGYNEQFF.